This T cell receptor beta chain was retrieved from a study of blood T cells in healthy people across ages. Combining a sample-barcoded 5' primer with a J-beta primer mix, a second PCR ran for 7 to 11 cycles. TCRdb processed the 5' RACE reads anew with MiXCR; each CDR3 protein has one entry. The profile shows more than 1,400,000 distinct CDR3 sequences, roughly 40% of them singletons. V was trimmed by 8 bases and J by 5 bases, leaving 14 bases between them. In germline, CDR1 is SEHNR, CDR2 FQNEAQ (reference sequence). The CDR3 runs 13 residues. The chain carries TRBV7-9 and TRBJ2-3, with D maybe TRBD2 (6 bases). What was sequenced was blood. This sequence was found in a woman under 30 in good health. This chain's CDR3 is CASGAGRGDTQYF. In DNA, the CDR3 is TGTGCCAGCGGAGCGGGCCGTGGAGATACGCAGTATTTT.